These 14 T cell receptor beta chains came from one sample sequenced in a study of T cells in narcolepsy. Measured with immunoSEQ multiplex PCR; TCRdb has only the in-frame clones, and not every one. Of some 15,000 clones detected, just under 75% appear once; the ten largest clones hold around 14%. The sequencing input was CD45RA- memory CD8+ T cells from PBMCs. These receptor sequences come from a human donor with narcolepsy.

The chain combines TRBV4-1 with TRBJ2-7, with a tentative D call TRBD1 (6 bases). The CDR3 spans 15 residues. CDR1 is MGHRA and CDR2 is YSYEKL in the germline V gene. V was pared by 0 bases and J by 1 base, with 10 bases between. CDR3 loop: CASSQDPGESYEQYF. The DNA of the CDR3 is TGCGCCAGCAGCCAAGATCCAGGGGAATCCTACGAGCAGTACTTC.

The genes are TRBV5-4 and TRBJ1-2; 7 bases fit TRBD1. J lost 0 bases, V lost 4 bases, and 6 bases had no gene match. The CDR3 loop spans 15 amino acids. Germline V gene data show CDR1 as SGHNT and CDR2 as YYREEE (reference sequence). CDR3 sequence (DNA): TGTGCCAGCAGCACCTGGACAGGCCCTAACTATGGCTACACCTTC. This codes for CASSTWTGPNYGYTF. The full variable domain, its missing parts supplied by reference TRBV5-4 and TRBJ1-2, is ETGVTQSPTHLIKTRGQQVTLRCSSQSGHNTVSWYQQALGQGPQFIFQYYREEENGRGNFPPRFSGLQFPNYSSELNVNALELDDSALYLCASSTWTGPNYGYTFGSGTRLTVV.

Worth noting for this clone: One end of the junction is discordant with germline, which a read error may explain. The gene calls are TRBV7-2 and TRBJ2-7; either TRBD1 or TRBD2 may fit D (5 bases each). CDR1 is SGHTA and CDR2 is FQGNSA in the germline V gene. The CDR3 length is 14 residues. DNA for the CDR3: TGTGCCAGCAGCGTAGCGCAGGGCCTCTACGAGCAGTACTTC. Translated, it gives CASSVAQGLYEQYF. Drawing the rest from reference TRBV7-2 and TRBJ2-7, the complete variable domain is GAGVSQSPSNKVTEKGKDVELRCDPISGHTALYWYRQSLGQGLEFLIYFQGNSAPDKSGLPSDRFSAERTGGSVSTLTIQRTQQEDSAVYLCASSVAQGLYEQYFGPGTRLTVT.

CDR3 protein: CASSQGLTEAFF. CDR3 in DNA: TGCGCCAGCAGCCAAGGACTGACTGAAGCTTTCTTT. The rearrangement uses TRBV4-1 and TRBJ1-1, with D unresolved. Germline V gene data show CDR1 as MGHRA and CDR2 as YSYEKL. The V gene lost 1 base and the J gene lost 5 bases, with 5 bases spanning the gap. The CDR3 covers 12 residues.

This clone has a single count. One junction end disagrees with the germline gene, perhaps due to a read error. The sample carries other DNA sequences with the same CDR3. The V and J genes are TRBV5-6 and TRBJ1-6, with 10 bases lining up with TRBD1. Germline lookup yields CDR1 SGHDT and CDR2 YYEEEE. CDR3 size: 14 residues. The CDR3 protein is CASSQGTGAFTLHF. In nucleotides, the CDR3 is TGTGCTAGCAGCCAGGGGACAGGGGCTTTCACCCTCCACTTT. Filled out from reference TRBV5-6 and TRBJ1-6, the complete variable domain reads DAGVTQSPTHLIKTRGQQVTLRCSPKSGHDTVSWYQQALGQGPQFIFQYYEEEERQRGNFPDRFSGHQFPNYSSELNVNALLLGDSALYLCASSQGTGAFTLHFGNGTRLTVT.

The chain couples TRBV7-5 to TRBJ2-7; TRBD1, the table's D call, was not compared with the DNA. TRBV7-5 is tagged as a pseudogene. The CDR3 totals 16 residues. CDR3 in amino acids: CARSLGRGQGLDEQYF. CDR3 nucleotide sequence: TGTGCCAGAAGCTTAGGTCGCGGACAGGGATTGGACGAGCAGTACTTC.

In its sample, this clone was seen a few times. CDR3 nucleotides: TGTGCCAGCAGCCAACGGGGGAGCTCCTACGAGCAGTACTTC. It is translated as CASSQRGSSYEQYF. The chain recombines TRBV6-5 with TRBJ2-7; a weak D match, TRBD2 (6 bases). V lost 6 bases, J lost 0 bases, and 12 bases lay in between. From germline, CDR1 is MNHEY and CDR2 SVGAGI. The CDR3 extends over 14 amino acids.

The chain recombines TRBV7-9 with TRBJ2-3; TRBD1 matches at 9 bases. This CDR3 has 15 amino acids. The V segment lost 5 bases and the J segment 4 bases; nucleotides outside the gene matches: 7. From germline, CDR1 is SEHNR and CDR2 FQNEAQ (reference sequence). The CDR3 DNA is TGTGCCAGCAGCACATGGGACAGGGCAGCAGATACGCAGTATTTT. Amino acid sequence: CASSTWDRAADTQYF.

The V gene is TRBV11-3, the J gene TRBJ2-7; the D gene is possibly TRBD2 (6 bases). Germline loops: CDR1 SGHNT, CDR2 YENEEA. V was pared by 1 base and J by 3 bases, with 13 bases between. The CDR3 loop spans 15 amino acids. The CDR3 coding sequence is TGTGCCAGCAGCTTAGGTTCTAGCGAAGACTACGAGCAGTACTTC. Translated: CASSLGSSEDYEQYF.

The chain combines TRBV15 with TRBJ1-1; D ambiguous. The germline gives CDR1 LNHNV, CDR2 YYDKDF (reference sequence). V lost 0 bases and J 5 bases, leaving 13 bases between the germline ends. The CDR3 loop spans 15 amino acids. The CDR3 loop reads CATSRDREGSTEAFF. CDR3 DNA sequence: TGTGCCACCAGCAGAGATAGGGAAGGGAGTACTGAAGCTTTCTTT.

As for this clone: The sample has other DNA sequences that encode this CDR3 too. V is TRBV4-2 and J is TRBJ1-3; TRBD1 aligns across 7 bases. This CDR3 has 17 residues. Trimming removed 1 base from V and 0 bases from J; junction bases left unmatched: 6. Germline CDR1 and CDR2: LGHNA and YNFKEQ. The CDR3: CASSQAGQLFSGNTIYF. The CDR3 coding sequence is TGTGCCAGCAGCCAAGCGGGACAGCTTTTCTCTGGAAACACCATATATTTT.

The genes are TRBV29-1 and TRBJ2-7, with 8 bases aligning to TRBD2. CDR1 and CDR2 from the germline V gene are SQVTM and ANQGSEA. This CDR3 comprises 15 residues. V lost 6 bases to trimming and J lost 3 bases; unmatched junction nucleotides: 13. The CDR3 coding sequence is TGCAGCGTAACTTTCGTCAGCGGGAGCGTCTACGAGCAGTACTTC. Translation gives CSVTFVSGSVYEQYF.

This clone has only a few counts. The chain links TRBV6-5 to TRBJ2-7; D is perhaps TRBD2 (6 bases). The CDR3 consists of 14 residues. The germline V gene has CDR1 MNHEY and CDR2 SVGAGI. Trimming left V 5 bases short and J 5 bases short, with 16 bases between. DNA of the CDR3: TGTGCCAGCAGTACTGGGCCGGGAGCCGACGAGCAGTACTTC. Residues: CASSTGPGADEQYF.

The V gene is TRBV6-1, the J gene TRBJ2-3, with D unclear. V was trimmed by 1 base and J by 6 bases, leaving 11 bases between them. Germline CDR1 MNHNS, CDR2 SASEGT. The CDR3 extends over 14 amino acids. CDR3 in DNA: TGTGCCAGCAGTGAAGACGGACGTTTCGATACGCAGTATTTT. Residues: CASSEDGRFDTQYF.